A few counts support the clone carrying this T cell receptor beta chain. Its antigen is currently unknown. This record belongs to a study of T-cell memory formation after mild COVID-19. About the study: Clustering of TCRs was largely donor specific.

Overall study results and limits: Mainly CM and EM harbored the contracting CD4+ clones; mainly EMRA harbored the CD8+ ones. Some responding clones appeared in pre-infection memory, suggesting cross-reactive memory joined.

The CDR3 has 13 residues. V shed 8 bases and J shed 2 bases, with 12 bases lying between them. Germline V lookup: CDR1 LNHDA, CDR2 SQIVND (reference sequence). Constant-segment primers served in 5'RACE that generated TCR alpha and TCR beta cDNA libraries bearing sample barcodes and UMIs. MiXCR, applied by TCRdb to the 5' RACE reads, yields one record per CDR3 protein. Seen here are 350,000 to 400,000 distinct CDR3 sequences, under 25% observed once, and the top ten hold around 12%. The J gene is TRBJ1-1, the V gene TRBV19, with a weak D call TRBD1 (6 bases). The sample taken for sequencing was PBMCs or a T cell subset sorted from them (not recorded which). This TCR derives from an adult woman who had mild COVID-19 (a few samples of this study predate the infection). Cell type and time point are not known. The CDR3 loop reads CASLLQGNTEAFF. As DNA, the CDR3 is TGTGCCAGTTTACTACAGGGTAACACTGAAGCTTTCTTT.